Presented here are 15 T cell receptor beta chains from one specimen sequenced in a study of CD8 T cells in ankylosing spondylitis. TCRdb ran MiXCR on the 5' RACE reads and lists one entry per CDR3 protein. The sample lists under 400,000 distinct CDR3 sequences; more than 9% were seen once. Sequenced input: blood, either unsorted or a sorted T cell fraction (not recorded which). These receptor sequences come from a female donor with ankylosing spondylitis or in good health (not recorded which).

This clonotype was counted many times. This chain connects TRBV5-1 to TRBJ2-1; 12 nucleotides line up with TRBD2. The CDR3 has 17 residues. The germline CDR1 and CDR2 sequences are SGHRS and YFSETQ. J lost 2 bases, V lost 4 bases, and 7 bases had no gene match. CDR3 region: CASSHRTSGVPYNEQFF. CDR3 DNA: TGCGCCAGCAGCCACCGGACTAGCGGGGTCCCCTACAATGAGCAGTTCTTC.

This clonotype was seen repeatedly, ten times or more. The V and J genes are TRBV5-5 and TRBJ2-2; perhaps TRBD1 as D (6 bases). V was pared by 4 bases and J by 1 base, with 8 bases between. Germline V gene lookup returns CDR1 SGHKS and CDR2 YYEKEE (reference sequence). The CDR3 is 14 residues long. CDR3 sequence (DNA): TGTGCCAGCAGCGGGGGCCAGAACACCGGGGAGCTGTTTTTT. This translates into CASSGGQNTGELFF.

This clonotype occurred many times. The chain recombines TRBV18 with TRBJ2-7, with D possibly matching TRBD1 (5 bases). The V gene's germline CDR1 is KGHSH and CDR2 LQKENI. V shed 2 bases and J shed 7 bases, with 15 bases lying between them. There are 14 residues in the CDR3. CDR3: CASSPVDSAGEQYF. The DNA for the CDR3 is TGTGCCAGCTCACCAGTAGATTCCGCAGGGGAGCAGTACTTC.

This clonotype has ten or more counts. The V gene is TRBV3-1, the J gene TRBJ1-5; D unclear. Germline CDR1 and CDR2: LGHDT and YNNKEL (reference sequence). Trimming shortened V by 1 base and J by 5 bases, and 9 bases separated the two germline ends. The CDR3 is made up of 14 amino acids. The CDR3: CASSQGQADQPQHF. In nucleotides, the CDR3 is TGTGCCAGCAGCCAAGGCCAGGCGGATCAGCCCCAGCATTTT.

This clonotype was seen many times. V is TRBV29-1 and J is TRBJ2-7; 9 bases align to TRBD1. Germline CDR1 SQVTM, CDR2 ANQGSEA. The CDR3 spans 16 residues. J was trimmed by 5 bases and V by 1 base; bases with no gene match: 12. The DNA for the CDR3 is TGCAGCGTTGAAGTTCTGAGGACAGGGGCAGTCCACGAGCAGTACTTC. Translation: CSVEVLRTGAVHEQYF.

At least ten counts were recorded for this clonotype. V usage is TRBV5-1 and J usage is TRBJ2-1; no firm D call. CDR1 is SGHRS and CDR2 is YFSETQ in the germline V gene. CDR3 length: 13 amino acids. V was shortened by 0 bases and J by 10 bases, with 11 bases between the two germline ends. DNA for the CDR3: TGCGCCAGCAGCTTGGTCTCGAATAACGAGCAGTTCTTC. Translating it yields CASSLVSNNEQFF.

The table lists this clonotype with many counts. The chain recombines TRBV7-2 with TRBJ2-1; weak D call: TRBD1 (5 bases). The V end was cut by 4 bases, the J end by 6 bases, with 10 bases between. Germline loops: CDR1 SGHTA, CDR2 FQGNSA. The CDR3 is made up of 13 amino acids. The CDR3 DNA reads TGTGCCAGCAGCTCGCCAGGGTTCAATGAGCAGTTCTTC. Translated: CASSSPGFNEQFF. Looking up the rest from reference TRBV7-2 and TRBJ2-1 gives the full variable domain: GAGVSQSPSNKVTEKGKDVELRCDPISGHTALYWYRQSLGQGLEFLIYFQGNSAPDKSGLPSDRFSAERTGGSVSTLTIQRTQQEDSAVYLCASSSPGFNEQFFGPGTRLTVL.

This clonotype has at least ten counts. The chain recombines TRBV11-2 with TRBJ1-5; D perhaps matches TRBD1 (6 bases). From germline, CDR1 is SGHAT and CDR2 FQNNGV. This CDR3 contains 15 residues. V was pared by 8 bases and J by 0 bases, with 14 bases between. The chain's CDR3 is CASGKGQYSNQPQHF. In nucleotides, the CDR3 is TGTGCCAGCGGCAAAGGACAGTATAGCAATCAGCCCCAGCATTTT.

This clonotype is a singleton in its sample. Just one base apart from a much larger clone, this may be a read error. V is TRBV12-3 or TRBV12-4 and J is TRBJ1-4, with D tentatively TRBD1 (5 bases). The CDR3 spans 18 residues. The CDR3 loop reads CTSSLGIGAWRTNEKLFF. For the CDR3, the DNA is TGTACCAGCAGTTTAGGGATCGGGGCGTGGAGAACTAATGAAAAACTGTTTTTT.

This clonotype was detected many times. The chain combines TRBV6-1 with TRBJ1-1; the match to TRBD1 covers 9 bases. This CDR3 spans 16 amino acids. After removal of 6 bases from V and 0 bases from J, the junction contained 8 bases not matched to a gene. Germline CDR1 and CDR2: MNHNS and SASEGT. The CDR3 coding sequence is TGTGCCAGCAGGTCTCAACAGGGGGCAGTGAACACTGAAGCTTTCTTT. Translated: CASRSQQGAVNTEAFF.

This clonotype appeared many times. V gene TRBV7-9 combines with J gene TRBJ2-1; D is undetermined. Germline lookup yields CDR1 SEHNR and CDR2 FQNEAQ (reference sequence). V shed 5 bases and J shed 4 bases, with 15 bases lying between them. The CDR3 extends over 15 amino acids. CDR3 DNA sequence: TGTGCCAGCAGCGTAGGAGACCTATGGTACAATGAGCAGTTCTTC. It yields the protein CASSVGDLWYNEQFF.

This clonotype was found many times. The J gene is TRBJ2-3, the V gene TRBV5-1; 8 nucleotides agree with TRBD1. CDR1 and CDR2 from the germline V gene are SGHRS and YFSETQ. The junction had 11 bases not matched to a gene; V was cut back by 0 bases and J by 5 bases. The CDR3 spans 17 residues. CDR3 nucleotides: TGCGCCAGCAGCTTGGCCTTCTCAGGGGGCGTTTTAGATACGCAGTATTTT. Encoded protein: CASSLAFSGGVLDTQYF. Using reference TRBV5-1 and TRBJ2-3 for the parts outside the CDR3, the full variable domain is KAGVTQTPRYLIKTRGQQVTLSCSPISGHRSVSWYQQTPGQGLQFLFEYFSETQRNKGNFPGRFSGRQFSNSRSEMNVSTLELGDSALYLCASSLAFSGGVLDTQYFGPGTRLTVL.

This clonotype was detected many times. The CDR3 loop reads CSVAGTGATGANVLTF. As DNA, the CDR3 is TGCAGCGTCGCCGGGACAGGGGCGACTGGGGCCAACGTCCTGACTTTC. The gene calls are TRBV29-1 and TRBJ2-6; TRBD1 matches at 10 bases. CDR1 SQVTM and CDR2 ANQGSEA come from the germline V gene. This CDR3 has 16 amino acids. V dropped 6 bases and J dropped 2; count of bases not matched to a gene: 7.

V is TRBV20-1 and J is TRBJ2-5, with TRBD2 matching over 11 bases. CDR1 is DFQATT and CDR2 is SNEGSKA in the germline V gene (reference sequence). This CDR3 spans 15 amino acids. With V trimmed by 2 bases and J by 4 bases, 6 bases remained unmatched. For the CDR3, the DNA is TGCAGTGCTAGACTAGCGGGAGGTTATTTAGAGACCCAGTACTTC. Protein: CSARLAGGYLETQYF.

The chain links TRBV7-2 to TRBJ2-1; D possibly corresponds to TRBD2 (5 bases). Trimming took off 4 bases at V and 0 bases at J, with 10 bases between the two ends. The germline V gene encodes CDR1 SGHTA and CDR2 FQGNSA. The CDR3 has 15 residues. The CDR3 coding sequence is TGTGCCAGCAGCTCTCCCGGGGTCTCCTACAATGAGCAGTTCTTC. Translated, it gives CASSSPGVSYNEQFF.